A selection of T cell receptor beta chains follows, all from one sample in a study of CD8 T cells in Susac syndrome. MiXCR, run by TCRdb on the immunoSEQ multiplex PCR reads, gives a single entry per CDR3 protein. The table lists roughly 110,000 distinct CDR3 sequences, 94% of them singletons, with approximately 0.41% in the top ten. Sequencing input: CD8+ T cells from PBMCs. Receptors were obtained from a human donor with Susac syndrome. Both conserved end residues are trimmed from each CDR3. Fields, in order: V gene, CDR3 protein.

TRBV7-9	ATRGSGGANEQF
TRBV6-6	ASSYSTSRGTEAF
TRBV27	ASSFGPLFETQY
TRBV4-1	ASSLGGTSGVQETQY
TRBV4-1	ASSQLRGDEQF
TRBV25-1	ATLDEYNEQF
TRBV29-1	SGLSGGLNNEQF
TRBV20-1	SARGGPSRTEGGSEQF
TRBV29-1	SVVTGSYEQY
TRBV5-6	ASSQRSGNEQF
TRBV4-1	ASSQDPLGGGGQY
TRBV23-1	ATGGGSYEQY
TRBV25-1	ASSMGPTDTQY
TRBV5-1	ASLDPLQPQH
TRBV7-3	ASSLKAREQF
TRBV20-1	SARSGRSYEQY